Here is one T cell receptor beta chain with its context. The antigen is undetermined. The PCR had 60 Vbeta and 13 Jbeta primers. Generated by immunoSEQ multiplex PCR, the TCRdb table keeps only in-frame clones and is missing some. The sample records 210,000 or so clones, about 83% being singletons. This entry is derived from a study of cytomegalovirus exposure and HLA in healthy donors. Study at large: From donors who were HLA-typed, an early data release held about 85 million unique TCRs. For the 300 to 400 genotyped donors, 81% fell within the Caucasian-associated ancestry cluster.

Study-wide findings and caveats: The study flagged some 170 TCR beta chains as cytomegalovirus-associated. Productive status was seen about 90% or about 30% of the time for most TCR beta V segments in an earlier analysis.

Germline CDR1 reads MGHRA; CDR2 reads YSYEKL. The CDR3 length is 13 residues. V lost 6 bases, J lost 2 bases, and 10 bases lay in between. The TCR sequence derives from a woman in her 50s in good health and CMV-seropositive. Sequences were obtained from PBMCs. The V gene is TRBV4-1, the J gene TRBJ1-2; D ambiguous. The CDR3 loop reads CASRAGRNYGYTF. DNA of the CDR3: TGCGCCAGCAGGGCGGGGAGGAACTATGGCTACACCTTC.